What follows are 5 T cell receptor beta chains derived from one specimen sequenced in a study of early T cells in non-severe SARS-CoV-2 infection. TCRdb re-analysed the 5' RACE reads in MiXCR, keeping a single row per CDR3 protein. This sample yields under 85,000 distinct CDR3 sequences, of which 10% to 15% are seen a single time; almost 6.5% belongs to the top ten. Material: whole blood. The receptors shown here come from an adult who was a healthcare worker with PCR-confirmed SARS-CoV-2 infection or an uninfected control (not recorded which).

This clonotype was observed at least ten times. The V and J genes are TRBV20-1 and TRBJ2-1; no definite D call. CDR1 and CDR2 (germline): DFQATT, SNEGSKA (reference sequence). CDR3 length: 13 residues. V lost 1 base and J 5 bases, leaving 9 bases between the germline ends. CDR3 DNA: TGCAGTGCTAGAGGCCAGGTCCACAATGAGCAGTTCTTC. Translating it yields CSARGQVHNEQFF.

This clonotype was seen ten or more times. This chain links TRBV10-3 with TRBJ2-2; 8 bases align to TRBD1. From germline, CDR1 is ENHRY and CDR2 SYGVKD. The CDR3 runs 15 residues. The J segment lost 7 bases and the V segment lost 2 bases, leaving 6 bases of the junction unmatched. CDR3 nucleotides: TGTGCCATCAGTGAGGCCGGACAGGGTAGCGGGGAGCTGTTTTTT. It translates to CAISEAGQGSGELFF.

The gene calls are TRBV11-2 and TRBJ1-2; D is undetermined. The CDR3 runs 16 residues. Germline-derived CDR1 and CDR2 are SGHAT and FQNNGV. Trimming took 4 bases from V and 6 from J, leaving 21 bases between them. This CDR3 reads CASSSRVNHNRNGYTF. As DNA, the CDR3 is TGTGCCAGCAGCTCGAGAGTGAACCACAATCGGAATGGCTACACCTTC.

This clonotype was found a few times. The chain employs TRBV20-1 and TRBJ2-7; tentatively, D is TRBD1 (6 bases). V gave up 6 bases and J gave up 0 bases, with 12 bases separating them. Germline values: CDR1 DFQATT, CDR2 SNEGSKA (reference sequence). The CDR3 totals 13 residues. CDR3 in amino acids: CSAIHRDSYEQYF. DNA for the CDR3: TGCAGTGCAATCCACAGGGACTCCTACGAGCAGTACTTC.

As concerns this clonotype: Mismatch with germline at one junction end may stem from a read error. The V gene is TRBV11-2, the J gene TRBJ2-5; D is possibly TRBD2 (5 bases). Germline V gene sequence: CDR1 SGHAT, CDR2 FQNNGV. This CDR3 has 13 amino acids. CDR3 nucleotide sequence: TGTGTCAGCAGCTTAGAACCGGGAAGAACCCAGTACTTC. Translation: CVSSLEPGRTQYF.